In its sample, the clone carrying this T cell receptor (beta chain) was seen many times. Here immunoSEQ multiplex PCR was the method, and the copy in TCRdb shows in-frame clones only, minus some. The sample has around 80,000 clones; about 80% are singletons. From germline, CDR1 is SGHRS and CDR2 YFSETQ. V lost 4 bases to trimming and J lost 7 bases; unmatched junction nucleotides: 8. There are 14 residues in the CDR3. This sample was included in a study of blood T cell repertoires in COVID-19. This TCR came from a man between 50 and 59 years old with active or convalescent COVID-19. V and J are TRBV5-1 and TRBJ1-2; 9 nucleotides agree with TRBD1. Source material: peripheral blood. In nucleotides, the CDR3 is TGCGCCAGCAGCCCCAACGGACAGGGGACTGGCTACACCTTC. Protein sequence: CASSPNGQGTGYTF.